This TCR beta chain was sequenced for a study of OX40 agonist ivuxolimab in advanced cancers. Overall study context: The group had a mean age of about 60 years, ranged from about 23 to 79, and was 82.7% male. Overall study findings and caveats: Clonal expansion was seen in CD4+ and CD8+ blood T cells by week 6 at 0.1 to 3.0 mg/kg.

Germline V gene sequence: CDR1 MDHEN, CDR2 SYDVKM. The V segment lost 3 bases and the J segment 2 bases; nucleotides outside the gene matches: 8. The CDR3 is made up of 18 amino acids. TCRdb keeps only in-frame clones here, not all; method: immunoSEQ multiplex PCR. The sample contains 55,000 to 60,000 clones, 93% of which appear only once. Worth noting for this clone: Its antigen remains unknown.

The sequence was collected from an adult with an advanced solid tumor such as melanoma, head and neck, liver or kidney cancer. The sequencing used CD4+ or CD8+ T cells sorted from blood, collected in a trial of the OX40 agonist ivuxolimab. The chain combines TRBV28 with TRBJ2-1; 12 bases are shared with TRBD2. CDR3 sequence: CASSFRYGTSGPYNEQFF. CDR3 bases: TGTGCCAGCAGTTTCCGCTACGGGACTAGCGGGCCCTACAATGAGCAGTTCTTC.